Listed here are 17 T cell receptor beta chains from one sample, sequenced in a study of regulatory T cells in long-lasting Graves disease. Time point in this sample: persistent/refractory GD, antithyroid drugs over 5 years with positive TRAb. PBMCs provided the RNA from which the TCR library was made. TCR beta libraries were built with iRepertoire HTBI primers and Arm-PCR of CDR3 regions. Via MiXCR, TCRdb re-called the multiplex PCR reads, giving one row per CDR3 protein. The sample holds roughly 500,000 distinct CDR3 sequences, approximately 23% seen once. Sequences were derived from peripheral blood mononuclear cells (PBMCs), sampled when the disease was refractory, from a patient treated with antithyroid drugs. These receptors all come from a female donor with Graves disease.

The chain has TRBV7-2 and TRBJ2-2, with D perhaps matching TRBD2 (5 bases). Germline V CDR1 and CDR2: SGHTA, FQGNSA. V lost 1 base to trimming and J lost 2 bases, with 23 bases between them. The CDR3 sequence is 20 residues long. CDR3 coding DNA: TGTGCCAGCAGCTTAGTTATGAATCTAGCTCGGAATGATAACACCGGGGAGCTGTTTTTT. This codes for CASSLVMNLARNDNTGELFF.

For the CDR3, the DNA is TGTGCCAGCAGTATACTAGTGTATCCCTACAATGAGCAGTACTTC. Translating gives CASSILVYPYNEQYF. V gene TRBV12-3 or TRBV12-4 combines with J gene TRBJ2-7; the D gene is possibly TRBD2 (5 bases). V was shortened by 5 bases and J by 7 bases, with 21 bases between the two germline ends. CDR3 size: 15 residues.

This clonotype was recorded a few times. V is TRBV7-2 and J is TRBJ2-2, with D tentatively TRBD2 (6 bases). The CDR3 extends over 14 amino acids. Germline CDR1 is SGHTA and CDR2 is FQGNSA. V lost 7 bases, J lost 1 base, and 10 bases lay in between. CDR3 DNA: TGTGCCAGCACCCGGGACTTGAACACCGGGGAGCTGTTTTTT. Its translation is CASTRDLNTGELFF.

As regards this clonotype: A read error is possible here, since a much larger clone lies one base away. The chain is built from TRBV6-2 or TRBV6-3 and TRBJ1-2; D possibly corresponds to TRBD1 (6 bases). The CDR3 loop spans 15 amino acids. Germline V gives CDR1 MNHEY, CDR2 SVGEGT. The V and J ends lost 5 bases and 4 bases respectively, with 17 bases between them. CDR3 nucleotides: TGTGCCAGCAGTGGAATAGGAGGACAGAGCTATGGCTACACCTTC. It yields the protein CASSGIGGQSYGYTF.

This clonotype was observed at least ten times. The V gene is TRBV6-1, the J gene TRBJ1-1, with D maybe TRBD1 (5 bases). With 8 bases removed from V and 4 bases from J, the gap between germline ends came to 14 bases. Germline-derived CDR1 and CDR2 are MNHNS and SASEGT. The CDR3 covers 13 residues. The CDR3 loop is CASPGTTTTEAFF. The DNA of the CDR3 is TGTGCCAGCCCAGGGACTACAACCACTGAAGCTTTCTTT.

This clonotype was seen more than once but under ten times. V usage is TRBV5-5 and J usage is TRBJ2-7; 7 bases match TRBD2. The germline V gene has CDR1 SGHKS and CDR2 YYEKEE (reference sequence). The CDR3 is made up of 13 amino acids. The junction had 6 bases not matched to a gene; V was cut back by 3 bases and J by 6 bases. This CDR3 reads CASSWGGRFEQYF. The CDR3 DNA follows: TGTGCCAGCAGCTGGGGCGGGAGATTCGAGCAGTACTTC. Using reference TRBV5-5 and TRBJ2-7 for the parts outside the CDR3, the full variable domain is DAGVTQSPTHLIKTRGQQVTLRCSPISGHKSVSWYQQVLGQGPQFIFQYYEKEERGRGNFPDRFSARQFPNYSSELNVNALLLGDSALYLCASSWGGRFEQYFGPGTRLTVT.

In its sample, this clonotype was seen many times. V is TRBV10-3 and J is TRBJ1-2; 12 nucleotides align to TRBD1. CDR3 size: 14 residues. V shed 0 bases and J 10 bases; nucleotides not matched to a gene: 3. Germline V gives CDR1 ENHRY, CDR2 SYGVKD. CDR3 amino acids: CAISESAGQGAYTF. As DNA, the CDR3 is TGTGCCATCAGTGAGTCGGCGGGACAGGGGGCCTACACCTTC.

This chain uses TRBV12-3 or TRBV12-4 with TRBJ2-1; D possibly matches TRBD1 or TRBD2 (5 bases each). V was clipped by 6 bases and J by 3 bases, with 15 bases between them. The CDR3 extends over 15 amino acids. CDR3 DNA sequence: TGTGCCAGCAGCCGAGCCGGGGCCGACTACAATGAGCAGTTCTTC. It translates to CASSRAGADYNEQFF.

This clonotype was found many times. In DNA, the CDR3 is TGTGCCAGCAGCTCTCCCCTGGGATCCTCTCGCGAGCAGTACTTC. It codes for CASSSPLGSSREQYF. The chain couples TRBV7-2 to TRBJ2-7; D unclear. This CDR3 is 15 amino acids long. In germline, CDR1 is SGHTA, CDR2 FQGNSA. Trimming removed 4 bases at V and 6 bases at J, with 19 bases between.

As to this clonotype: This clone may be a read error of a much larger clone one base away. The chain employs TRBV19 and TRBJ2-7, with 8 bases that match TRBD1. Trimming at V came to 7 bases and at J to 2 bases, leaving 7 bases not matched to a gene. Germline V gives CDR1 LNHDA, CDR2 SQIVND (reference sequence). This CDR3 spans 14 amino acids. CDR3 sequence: CASNRQGTTYEQYF. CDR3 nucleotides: TGTGCCAGTAACCGACAGGGGACCACCTACGAGCAGTACTTC.

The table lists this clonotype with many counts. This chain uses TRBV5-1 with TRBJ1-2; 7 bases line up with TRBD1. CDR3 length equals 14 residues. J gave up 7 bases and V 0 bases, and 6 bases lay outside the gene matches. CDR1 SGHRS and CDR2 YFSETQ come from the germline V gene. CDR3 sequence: CASSLETGRRGYTF. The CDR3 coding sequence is TGCGCCAGCAGCTTGGAGACAGGGCGGCGTGGCTACACCTTC.

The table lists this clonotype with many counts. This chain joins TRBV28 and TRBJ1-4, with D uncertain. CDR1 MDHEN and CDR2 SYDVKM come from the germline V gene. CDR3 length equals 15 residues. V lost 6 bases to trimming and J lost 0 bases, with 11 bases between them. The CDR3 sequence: CASRPEVATNEKLFF. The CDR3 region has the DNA TGTGCCAGCAGGCCTGAAGTCGCAACTAATGAAAAACTGTTTTTT.

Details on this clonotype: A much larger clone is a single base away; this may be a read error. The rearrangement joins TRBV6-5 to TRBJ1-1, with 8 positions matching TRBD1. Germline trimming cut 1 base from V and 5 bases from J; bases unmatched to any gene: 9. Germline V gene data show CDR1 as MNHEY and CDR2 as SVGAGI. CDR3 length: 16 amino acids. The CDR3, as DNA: TGTGCCAGCAGTTACTTTGGGCGCAACAGGGGGACTGAAGCTTTCTTT. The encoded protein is CASSYFGRNRGTEAFF.

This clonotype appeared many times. CDR3 region: CSVGDRGETQYF. In DNA form, the CDR3 reads TGCAGCGTGGGGGACAGGGGAGAGACCCAGTACTTC. V is TRBV29-1 and J is TRBJ2-5; 10 bases agree with TRBD1. The CDR3 runs to 12 residues. V gave up 6 bases and J gave up 4 bases; unmatched junction bases: 2. From germline, CDR1 is SQVTM and CDR2 ANQGSEA.

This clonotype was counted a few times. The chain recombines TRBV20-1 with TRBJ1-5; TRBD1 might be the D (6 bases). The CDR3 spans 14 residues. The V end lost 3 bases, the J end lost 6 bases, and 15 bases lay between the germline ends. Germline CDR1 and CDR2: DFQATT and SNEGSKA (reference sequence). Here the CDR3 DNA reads TGCAGTGCTAGGATCGGGGGGGCTAGTCAGCCCCAGCATTTT. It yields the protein CSARIGGASQPQHF.

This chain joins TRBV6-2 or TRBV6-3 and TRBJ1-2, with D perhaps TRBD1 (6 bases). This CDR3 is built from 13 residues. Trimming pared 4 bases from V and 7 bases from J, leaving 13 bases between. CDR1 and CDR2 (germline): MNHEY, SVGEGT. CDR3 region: CASSSGDVLGYTF. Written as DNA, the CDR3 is TGTGCCAGCAGTTCAGGGGACGTACTTGGCTACACCTTC.

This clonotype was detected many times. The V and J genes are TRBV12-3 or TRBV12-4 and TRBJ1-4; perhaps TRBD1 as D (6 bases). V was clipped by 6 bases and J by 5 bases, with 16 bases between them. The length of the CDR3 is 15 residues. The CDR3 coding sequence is TGTGCCAGCAGCACACATATGGGGGCGAATGAAAAACTGTTTTTT. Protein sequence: CASSTHMGANEKLFF.